The rows below give T cell receptor beta chains drawn from one sample of a study of identical twins. Via MiXCR, TCRdb re-called the 5' RACE reads, giving one row per CDR3 protein. Altogether roughly 260,000 distinct CDR3 sequences are present, 6% to 8% being singletons, with the ten largest covering under 6%. These data were also filed under a second study, of yellow fever vaccine responses in identical twins.

Sequencing was done on a sample of CD8+ T cells sorted from blood. The receptors here all came from a woman under 30 in good health. Both conserved end residues are trimmed from each CDR3.

v_gene	len	j_gene	CDR3aa
TRBV7-9	12	TRBJ2-7	ASSKPGQGYEQY
TRBV24-1	14	TRBJ2-5	ATSDALLDRGETQY
TRBV5-1	14	TRBJ2-2	ASSLVRVANTGELF
TRBV7-6	15	TRBJ2-1	ASSHPEGLAGDNEQF
TRBV6-2/TRBV6-3	11	TRBJ2-1	ASSYTFYNEQF
TRBV5-1	13	TRBJ1-1	ASSLRGSGGTEAF
TRBV10-1	12	TRBJ2-3	ASSEGGPTDTQY
TRBV3-1	14	TRBJ2-5	ASSPGVSGGQETQY
TRBV28	16	TRBJ1-2	ASSLGQGVVGTNYGYT
TRBV28	10	TRBJ2-3	ASSWSSDTQY
TRBV11-3	13	TRBJ1-2	ASSLNGMMNYGYT
TRBV15	13	TRBJ2-5	ATSRGGTVRETQY
TRBV12-3/TRBV12-4	16	TRBJ1-6	ASSLRARVKTYNSPLH
TRBV3-1	15	TRBJ2-3	ASKGPVAPEATDTQY
TRBV27	15	TRBJ1-2	ASSSLNQGGLKNGYT
TRBV12-3/TRBV12-4	12	TRBJ1-4	ASSQAPENEKLF
TRBV7-9	13	TRBJ2-5	ASSLASRGEETQY
TRBV28	15	TRBJ2-3	ASSFSPRTGETDTQY
TRBV29-1	13	TRBJ2-7	SVSGLAGGSYEQY
TRBV13	12	TRBJ2-7	ASSFTSSPYEQY
TRBV28	14	TRBJ2-7	ASSYPRDSDSYEQY
TRBV7-3	12	TRBJ2-5	ASRESGREETQY
TRBV5-6	12	TRBJ2-7	ASSFGDTSYEQY
TRBV6-5	10	TRBJ1-2	ASSADSYGYT
TRBV7-9	12	TRBJ1-2	ASSSSGRTYGYT
TRBV7-6	13	TRBJ2-1	ASSLSASSYNEQF
TRBV11-2	13	TRBJ2-3	ASSPTGGGTDTQY
TRBV6-2/TRBV6-3	14	TRBJ2-1	ASTLLAGDRNNEQF
TRBV6-2/TRBV6-3	11	TRBJ2-2	ASEPPNPGELF
TRBV29-1	12	TRBJ1-3	SVGTGISGNTIY
TRBV7-9	12	TRBJ1-4	ASSFWTTDEKLF
TRBV6-5	13	TRBJ2-5	ASSYSLAYQETQY
TRBV25-1	12	TRBJ2-2	ASATGGRTGELF
TRBV6-5	11	TRBJ1-1	ASSYGQRTEAF
TRBV13	13	TRBJ1-1	ASSLRGGYNTEAF
TRBV28	13	TRBJ2-7	ASSRMGGSTYEQY
TRBV29-1	12	TRBJ1-1	SAQGQGLDTEAF
TRBV2	14	TRBJ2-1	ASSRSHARSYNEQF
TRBV6-2/TRBV6-3	18	TRBJ2-3	ASSYRLEGPGGGKTDTQY
TRBV4-1	14	TRBJ2-2	ASSQDRGAYTGELF
TRBV3-1	15	TRBJ2-5	ASSQEGVSGRMETQY
TRBV3-1	12	TRBJ2-5	ASSQGLEEETQY
TRBV12-3/TRBV12-4	13	TRBJ1-6	ASSPGSLYNSPLH
TRBV2	11	TRBJ2-4	ASIEEGRNIQY
TRBV7-9	13	TRBJ1-4	ASSPRQATNEKLF
TRBV12-3/TRBV12-4	14	TRBJ2-7	ASSFGELAGIYEQY
TRBV28	13	TRBJ1-1	ASSLGRVANTEAF
TRBV27	13	TRBJ2-1	ASIPRGSEYNEQF
TRBV13	13	TRBJ1-1	ASSRYGTLNTEAF
TRBV3-1	18	TRBJ2-1	ASSLPPGLAGRRSYNEQF
TRBV11-2	13	TRBJ2-5	ASSLAGTLWETQY
TRBV19	15	TRBJ1-1	ASTLRDRTSLNTEAF
TRBV24-1	14	TRBJ2-2	ATSDLRQTNTGELF
TRBV27	14	TRBJ2-2	ASSLRAGGNTGELF